This T cell receptor (beta chain) was captured in a study of blood T cell repertoires in COVID-19. Study-wide context: Italy, Spain and the United States were the sources of the convalescent and acute COVID-19 samples. Sources were T cells, B-cell-depleted T cells, or PBMCs; the material itself was cDNA or gDNA.

This clone came up a few times. The table came from immunoSEQ multiplex PCR; TCRdb's copy has only in-frame clones and leaves some out. The sample has about 380,000 clones, 85% seen once. The clonotype was recovered from a woman younger than 35 with acute or convalescent COVID-19. Sequencing was done on a sample of peripheral blood.

In DNA, the CDR3 is TGTGCCAGCAAGGAGCGGTCGAGGGAAACCCAGTACTTC. The encoded protein is CASKERSRETQYF. The chain is built from TRBV2 and TRBJ2-5; D possibly corresponds to TRBD2 (5 bases). CDR1 and CDR2 (germline): SNHLY, FYNNEI. Trimming pared 7 bases from V and 8 bases from J, leaving 17 bases between. The CDR3 is 13 residues long.